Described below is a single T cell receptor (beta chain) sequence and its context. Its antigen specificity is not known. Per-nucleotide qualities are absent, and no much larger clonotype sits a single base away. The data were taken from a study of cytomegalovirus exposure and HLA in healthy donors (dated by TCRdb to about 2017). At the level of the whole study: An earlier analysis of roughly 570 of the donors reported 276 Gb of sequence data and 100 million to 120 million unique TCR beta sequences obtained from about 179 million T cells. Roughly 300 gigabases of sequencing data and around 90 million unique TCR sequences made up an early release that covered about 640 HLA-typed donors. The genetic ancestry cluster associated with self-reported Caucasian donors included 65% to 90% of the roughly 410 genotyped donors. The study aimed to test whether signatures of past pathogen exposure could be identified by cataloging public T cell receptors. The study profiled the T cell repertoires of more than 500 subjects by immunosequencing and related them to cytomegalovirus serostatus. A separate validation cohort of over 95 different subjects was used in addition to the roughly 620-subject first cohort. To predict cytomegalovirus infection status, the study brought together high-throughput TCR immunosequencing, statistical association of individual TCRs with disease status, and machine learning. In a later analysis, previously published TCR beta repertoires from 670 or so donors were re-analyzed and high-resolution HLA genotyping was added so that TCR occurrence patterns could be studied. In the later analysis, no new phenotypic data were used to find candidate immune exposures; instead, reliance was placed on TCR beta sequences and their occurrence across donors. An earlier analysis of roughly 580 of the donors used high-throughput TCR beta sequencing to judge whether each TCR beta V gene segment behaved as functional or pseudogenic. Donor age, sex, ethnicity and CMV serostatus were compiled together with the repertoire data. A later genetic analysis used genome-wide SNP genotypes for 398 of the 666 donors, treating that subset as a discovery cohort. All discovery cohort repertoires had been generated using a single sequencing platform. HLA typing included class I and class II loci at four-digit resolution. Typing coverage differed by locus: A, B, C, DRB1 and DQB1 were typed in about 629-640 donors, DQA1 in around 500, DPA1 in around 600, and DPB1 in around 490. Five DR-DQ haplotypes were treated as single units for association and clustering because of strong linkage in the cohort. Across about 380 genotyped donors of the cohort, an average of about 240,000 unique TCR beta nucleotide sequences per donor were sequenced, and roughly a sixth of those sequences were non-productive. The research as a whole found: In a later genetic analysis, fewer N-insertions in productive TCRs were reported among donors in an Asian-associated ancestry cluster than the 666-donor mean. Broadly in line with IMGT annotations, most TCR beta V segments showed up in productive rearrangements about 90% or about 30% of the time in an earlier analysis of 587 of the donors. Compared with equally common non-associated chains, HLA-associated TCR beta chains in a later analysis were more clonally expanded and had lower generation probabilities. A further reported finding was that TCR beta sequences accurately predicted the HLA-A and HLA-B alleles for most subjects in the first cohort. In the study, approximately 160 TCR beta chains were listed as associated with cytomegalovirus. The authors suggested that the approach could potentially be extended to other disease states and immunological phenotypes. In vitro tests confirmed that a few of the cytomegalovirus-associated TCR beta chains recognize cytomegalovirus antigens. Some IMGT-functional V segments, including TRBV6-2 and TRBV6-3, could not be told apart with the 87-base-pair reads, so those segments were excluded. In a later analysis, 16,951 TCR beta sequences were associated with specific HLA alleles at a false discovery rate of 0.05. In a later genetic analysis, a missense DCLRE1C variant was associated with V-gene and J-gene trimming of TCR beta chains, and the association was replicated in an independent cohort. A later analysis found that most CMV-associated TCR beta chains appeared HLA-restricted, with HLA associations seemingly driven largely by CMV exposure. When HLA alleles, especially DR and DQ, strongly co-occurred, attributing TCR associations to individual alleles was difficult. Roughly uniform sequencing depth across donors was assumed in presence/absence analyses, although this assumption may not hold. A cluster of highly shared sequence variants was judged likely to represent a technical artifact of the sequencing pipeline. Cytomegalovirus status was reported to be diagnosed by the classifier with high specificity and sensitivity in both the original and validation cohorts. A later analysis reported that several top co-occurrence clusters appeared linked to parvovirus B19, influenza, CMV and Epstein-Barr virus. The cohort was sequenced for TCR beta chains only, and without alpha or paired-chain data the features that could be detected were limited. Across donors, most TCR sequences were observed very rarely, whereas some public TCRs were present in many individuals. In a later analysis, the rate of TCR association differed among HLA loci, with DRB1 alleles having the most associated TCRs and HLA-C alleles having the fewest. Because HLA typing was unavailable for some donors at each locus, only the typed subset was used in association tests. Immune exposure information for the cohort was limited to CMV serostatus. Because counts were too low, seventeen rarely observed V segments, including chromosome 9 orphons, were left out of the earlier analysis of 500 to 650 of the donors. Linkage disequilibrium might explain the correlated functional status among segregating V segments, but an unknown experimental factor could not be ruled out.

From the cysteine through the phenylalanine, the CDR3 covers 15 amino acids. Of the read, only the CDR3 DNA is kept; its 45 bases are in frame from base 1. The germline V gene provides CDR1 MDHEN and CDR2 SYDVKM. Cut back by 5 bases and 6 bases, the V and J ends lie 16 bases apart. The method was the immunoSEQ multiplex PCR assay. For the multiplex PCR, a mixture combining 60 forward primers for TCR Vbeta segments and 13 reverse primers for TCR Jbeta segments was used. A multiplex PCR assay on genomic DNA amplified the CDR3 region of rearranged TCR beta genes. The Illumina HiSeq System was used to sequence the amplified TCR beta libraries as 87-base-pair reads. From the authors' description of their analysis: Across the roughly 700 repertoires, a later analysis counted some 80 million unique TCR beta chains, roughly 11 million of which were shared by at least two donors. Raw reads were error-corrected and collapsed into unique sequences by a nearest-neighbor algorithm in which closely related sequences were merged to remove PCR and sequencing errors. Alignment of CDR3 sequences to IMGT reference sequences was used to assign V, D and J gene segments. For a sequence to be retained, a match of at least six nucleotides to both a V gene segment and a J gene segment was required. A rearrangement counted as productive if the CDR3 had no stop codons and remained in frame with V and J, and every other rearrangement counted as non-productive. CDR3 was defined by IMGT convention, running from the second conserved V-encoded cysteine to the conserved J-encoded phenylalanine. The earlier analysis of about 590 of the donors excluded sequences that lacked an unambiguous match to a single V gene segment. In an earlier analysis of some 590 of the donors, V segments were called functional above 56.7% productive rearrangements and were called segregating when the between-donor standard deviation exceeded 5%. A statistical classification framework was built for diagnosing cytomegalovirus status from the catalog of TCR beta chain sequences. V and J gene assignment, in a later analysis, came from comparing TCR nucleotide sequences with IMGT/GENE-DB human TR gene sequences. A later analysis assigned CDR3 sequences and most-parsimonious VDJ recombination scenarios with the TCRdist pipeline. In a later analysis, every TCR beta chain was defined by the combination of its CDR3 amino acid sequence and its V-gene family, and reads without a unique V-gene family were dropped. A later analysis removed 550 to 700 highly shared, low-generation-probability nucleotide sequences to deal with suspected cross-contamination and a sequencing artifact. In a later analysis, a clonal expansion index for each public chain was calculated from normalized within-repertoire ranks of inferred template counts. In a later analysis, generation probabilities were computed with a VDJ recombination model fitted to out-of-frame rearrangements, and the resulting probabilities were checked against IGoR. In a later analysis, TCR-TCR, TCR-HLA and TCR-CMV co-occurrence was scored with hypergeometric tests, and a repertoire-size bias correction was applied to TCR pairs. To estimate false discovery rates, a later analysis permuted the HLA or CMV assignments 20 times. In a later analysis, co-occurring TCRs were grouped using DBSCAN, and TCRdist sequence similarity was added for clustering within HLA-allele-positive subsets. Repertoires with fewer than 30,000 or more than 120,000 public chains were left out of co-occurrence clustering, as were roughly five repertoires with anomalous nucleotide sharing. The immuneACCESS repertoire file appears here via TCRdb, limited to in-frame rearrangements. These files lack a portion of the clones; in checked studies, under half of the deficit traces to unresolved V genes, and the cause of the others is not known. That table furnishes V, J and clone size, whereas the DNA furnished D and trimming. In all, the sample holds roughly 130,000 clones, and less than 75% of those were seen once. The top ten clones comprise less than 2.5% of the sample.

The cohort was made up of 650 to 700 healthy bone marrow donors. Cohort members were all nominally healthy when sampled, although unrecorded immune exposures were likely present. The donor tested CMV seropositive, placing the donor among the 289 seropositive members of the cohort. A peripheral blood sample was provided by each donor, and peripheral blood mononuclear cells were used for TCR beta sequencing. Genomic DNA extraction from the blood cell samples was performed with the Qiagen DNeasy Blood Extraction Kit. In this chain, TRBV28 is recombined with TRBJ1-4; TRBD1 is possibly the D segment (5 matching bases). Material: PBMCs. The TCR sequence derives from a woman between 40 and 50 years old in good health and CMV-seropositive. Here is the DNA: TGTGCCAGCAGTCGGGCAGGGAGGGTTGATGAAAAACTGTTTTTT. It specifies CASSRAGRVDEKLFF.